These 14 T cell receptor beta chains were all obtained from the same sample, sequenced in a study of beta chain features in type 1 diabetes. Points from the study as a whole: Shorter TCRB CDR3s, moderately but significantly so, marked every one of the four CD4+ subsets in Type 1 diabetes patients.

Reverse transcribing all isolated RNA meant expressed TCRB transcripts were sequenced. The table came from immunoSEQ multiplex PCR; TCRdb's copy has only in-frame clones and leaves some out. The table includes fewer than 200,000 clones, approximately 10% detected once. For these TCRs, the target antigens are not known. The specimen sequenced was central memory CD4+ T cells from blood. Source of these receptors: a man aged 25 to 40 with type 1 diabetes.

The sample holds a few counts of this clone. J is TRBJ2-3 and V is TRBV30, with 7 positions matching TRBD2. Trimming cost V 2 bases and J 4 bases; bases outside gene matches: 0. CDR1 is GTSNPN and CDR2 is SVGIG in the germline V gene (reference sequence). The CDR3 has 12 amino acids. Here the CDR3 reads CAWSSGADTQYF. CDR3 coding DNA: TGTGCCTGGAGTAGCGGGGCAGATACGCAGTATTTT.

The chain carries TRBV4-2 and TRBJ1-1, with D perhaps TRBD1 (5 bases). The CDR3 consists of 15 residues. Trimming took off 0 bases at V and 5 bases at J, with 13 bases between the two ends. The germline CDR1 and CDR2 sequences are LGHNA and YNFKEQ. The CDR3 DNA reads as TGTGCCAGCAGCCAAGATTTCGGGGGGGGGACTGAAGCTTTCTTT. Amino acid sequence: CASSQDFGGGTEAFF.

This clone was seen a handful of times. The chain has TRBV19 and TRBJ2-7; 8 positions agree with TRBD1. Germline V gives CDR1 LNHDA, CDR2 SQIVND (reference sequence). The length of the CDR3 is 15 residues. Losses at the gene ends were 6 bases for V and 2 bases for J; bases not matched to a gene: 9. In nucleotides, the CDR3 is TGTGCCAGTAGCCCGGGACAGGTGAAAGCCTACGAGCAGTACTTC. Its translation: CASSPGQVKAYEQYF.

The chain has TRBV7-9 and TRBJ1-4, with no clear D. Trimming shortened V by 2 bases and J by 2 bases, and 6 bases separated the two germline ends. The CDR3 consists of 14 residues. Germline-derived CDR1 and CDR2 are SEHNR and FQNEAQ (reference sequence). The CDR3 reads CASSLRETNEKLFF. As DNA, the CDR3 is TGTGCCAGCAGCTTAAGGGAGACTAATGAAAAACTGTTTTTT.

The rearrangement links TRBV28 to TRBJ1-4; D is unclear. Germline V gene lookup returns CDR1 MDHEN and CDR2 SYDVKM. The CDR3 totals 14 residues. V lost 7 bases and J lost 8, with 17 bases in between. CDR3 residues: CASTTAQAREKLFF. In DNA, the CDR3 is TGTGCCAGCACCACGGCCCAGGCCAGGGAAAAACTGTTTTTT.

J is TRBJ1-1 and V is TRBV9; D is unclear. V shed 0 bases and J shed 3 bases, with 9 bases lying between them. The CDR3 loop spans 14 amino acids. CDR1 is SGDLS and CDR2 is YYNGEE in the germline V gene. The chain's CDR3 is CASSVVFRDTEAFF. CDR3 bases: TGTGCCAGCAGCGTAGTATTCCGGGACACTGAAGCTTTCTTT. Full variable domain (missing parts from reference TRBV9 and TRBJ1-1): DSGVTQTPKHLITATGQRVTLRCSPRSGDLSVYWYQQSLDQGLQFLIQYYNGEERAKGNILERFSAQQFPDLHSELNLSSLELGDSALYFCASSVVFRDTEAFFGQGTRLTVV.

This clone showed up just a few times. V gene TRBV7-9 combines with J gene TRBJ1-1; TRBD1 might be the D (6 bases). Trimming took off 7 bases at V and 5 bases at J, with 20 bases between the two ends. The CDR3 is 15 amino acids. CDR1 is SEHNR, CDR2 FQNEAQ, per germline (reference sequence). The CDR3 is CASTPGAGKRTEAFF. The CDR3 DNA reads TGTGCCAGCACCCCAGGGGCAGGGAAGCGTACTGAAGCTTTCTTT.

Of note for this clone: This specimen includes other DNA sequences encoding the same CDR3. This rearrangement joins TRBV5-1 to TRBJ2-5, with TRBD1 identical over 10 bases. Germline V gene data show CDR1 as SGHRS and CDR2 as YFSETQ. V trimming: 2 bases; J trimming: 3 bases; junction bases outside the gene matches: 1. The CDR3 sequence is 14 residues long. The CDR3 nucleotides read TGCGCCAGCAGCTTAGGGACAGGGGAAGAGACCCAGTACTTC. This codes for CASSLGTGEETQYF. Full variable domain (missing parts from reference TRBV5-1 and TRBJ2-5): KAGVTQTPRYLIKTRGQQVTLSCSPISGHRSVSWYQQTPGQGLQFLFEYFSETQRNKGNFPGRFSGRQFSNSRSEMNVSTLELGDSALYLCASSLGTGEETQYFGPGTRLLVL.

In regard to this clone: The sample holds other DNA sequences that translate to the same CDR3. This sequence joins TRBV20-1 and TRBJ2-7; D is undetermined. The CDR3 spans 11 residues. Germline assignment: CDR1 DFQATT and CDR2 SNEGSKA (reference sequence). V lost 2 bases, J lost 4 bases, and 6 bases lay in between. The DNA of the CDR3 is TGCAGTGCTAGACTAAGTTACGAGCAGTACTTC. Translation gives CSARLSYEQYF.

The chain has TRBV6-5 and TRBJ2-7; D not resolved. From germline, CDR1 is MNHEY and CDR2 SVGAGI. V was shortened by 6 bases and J by 5 bases, with 11 bases between the two germline ends. The CDR3 extends over 12 amino acids. The CDR3 reads CASRESAHEQYF. In DNA, the CDR3 is TGTGCCAGCAGAGAGTCCGCCCACGAGCAGTACTTC.

This clone was detected a few times. The rearrangement links TRBV9 to TRBJ2-2, with 8 bases matching TRBD1. There are 15 residues in the CDR3. Unmatched junction bases numbered 5, after V lost 4 bases and J lost 3 bases. The germline CDR1 and CDR2 sequences are SGDLS and YYNGEE. The CDR3 DNA is TGTGCCAGCAGCTCTGGACAGGGTGACACCGGGGAGCTGTTTTTT. It encodes CASSSGQGDTGELFF.

This clone was seen a few times. The gene calls are TRBV5-4 and TRBJ1-2, with TRBD1 matching over 9 bases. CDR1 and CDR2 from the germline V gene are SGHNT and YYREEE (reference sequence). Trimming removed 7 bases from V and 7 bases from J; junction bases left unmatched: 11. The CDR3 length is 14 residues. The CDR3 sequence is CASGTGDRAGGYTF. CDR3 DNA: TGTGCCAGCGGAACCGGGGACAGGGCGGGTGGCTACACCTTC.

This rearrangement joins TRBV11-3 to TRBJ2-1; weak D call: TRBD1 (5 bases). This CDR3 is built from 15 residues. Germline-derived CDR1 and CDR2 are SGHNT and YENEEA. V gave up 0 bases and J gave up 3 bases, with 9 bases separating them. DNA for the CDR3: TGTGCCAGCAGCTTAGATGCAGGGAACTACAATGAGCAGTTCTTC. Amino acid sequence: CASSLDAGNYNEQFF.

Written as DNA, the CDR3 is TGTGCCAGCAGCGGGGAGGGCTACGAGCAGTACTTC. This translates into CASSGEGYEQYF. The rearrangement links TRBV6-1 to TRBJ2-7, with TRBD2 matching over 7 bases. Germline V gene lookup returns CDR1 MNHNS and CDR2 SASEGT. The trim removed 6 bases at V and 3 bases at J, leaving 2 bases unmatched. This CDR3 contains 12 residues.